This TCR beta chain was sequenced for a study of T cell responses to AZD1222 COVID-19 vaccine. Whole-study results and caveats: Following two doses of AZD1222, Spike-specific TCR breadth and depth rose. Repertoires were obtained solely post-peak T cell response.

V lost 7 bases, J lost 0 bases, and 4 bases lay in between. The germline V gene encodes CDR1 MDHEN and CDR2 SYDVKM. The CDR3 sequence is 12 residues long. This table comes from immunoSEQ multiplex PCR, and its TCRdb copy is limited to in-frame clones, with some not included. The sample carries more than 85,000 clones, under 95% recorded once. As concerns this clone: Its specificity is unknown. Other DNA variants within this sample encode the same CDR3.

The V call is TRBV28, the J call TRBJ1-5; D not certain. The clonotype comes from an adult in good health. The material was peripheral blood, obtained on day 0 of AZD1222 vaccination. CDR3 residues: CASTDSNQPQHF. CDR3 DNA: TGTGCCAGCACCGATAGCAATCAGCCCCAGCATTTT.